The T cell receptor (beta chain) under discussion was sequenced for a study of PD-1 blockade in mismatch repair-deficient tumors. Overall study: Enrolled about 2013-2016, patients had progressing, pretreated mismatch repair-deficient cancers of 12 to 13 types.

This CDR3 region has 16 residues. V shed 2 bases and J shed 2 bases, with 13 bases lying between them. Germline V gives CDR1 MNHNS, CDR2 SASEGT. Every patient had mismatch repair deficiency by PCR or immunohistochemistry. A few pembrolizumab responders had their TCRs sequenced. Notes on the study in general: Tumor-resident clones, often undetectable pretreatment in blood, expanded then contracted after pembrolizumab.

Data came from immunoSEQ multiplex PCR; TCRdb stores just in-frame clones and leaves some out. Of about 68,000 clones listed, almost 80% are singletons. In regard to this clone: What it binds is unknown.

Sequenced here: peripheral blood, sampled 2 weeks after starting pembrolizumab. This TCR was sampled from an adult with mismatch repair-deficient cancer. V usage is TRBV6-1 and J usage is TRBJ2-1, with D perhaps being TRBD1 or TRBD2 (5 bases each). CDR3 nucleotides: TGTGCCAGCAGTGAACTTTGGGACGGCCCCTACAATGAGCAGTTCTTC. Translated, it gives CASSELWDGPYNEQFF.